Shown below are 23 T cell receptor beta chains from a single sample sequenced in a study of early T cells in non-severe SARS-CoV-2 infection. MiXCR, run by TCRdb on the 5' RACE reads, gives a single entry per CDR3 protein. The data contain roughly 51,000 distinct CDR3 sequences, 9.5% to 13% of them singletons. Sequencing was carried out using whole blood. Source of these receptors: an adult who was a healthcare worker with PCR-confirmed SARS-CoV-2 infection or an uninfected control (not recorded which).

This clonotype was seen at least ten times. The CDR3 here is CASSITSGGGDEQYF. The CDR3 bases are TGTGCCAGTAGTATAACGTCGGGGGGAGGCGACGAGCAGTACTTC. The chain has TRBV19 and TRBJ2-7; TRBD2 aligns across 7 bases. The germline gives CDR1 LNHDA, CDR2 SQIVND (reference sequence). CDR3 size: 15 residues. Losses at the gene ends were 2 bases for V and 5 bases for J; bases not matched to a gene: 9.

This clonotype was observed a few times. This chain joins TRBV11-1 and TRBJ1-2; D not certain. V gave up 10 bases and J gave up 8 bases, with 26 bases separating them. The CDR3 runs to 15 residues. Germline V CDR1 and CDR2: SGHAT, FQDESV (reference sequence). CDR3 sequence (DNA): TGTGCCACATACCGCCCCTTGGCAAGAGGTCGCGGCTACACCTTC. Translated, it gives CATYRPLARGRGYTF. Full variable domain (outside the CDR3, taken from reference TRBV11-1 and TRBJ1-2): EAEVAQSPRYKITEKSQAVAFWCDPISGHATLYWYRQILGQGPELLVQFQDESVVDDSQLPKDRFSAERLKGVDSTLKIQPAELGDSAMYLCATYRPLARGRGYTFGSGTRLTVV.

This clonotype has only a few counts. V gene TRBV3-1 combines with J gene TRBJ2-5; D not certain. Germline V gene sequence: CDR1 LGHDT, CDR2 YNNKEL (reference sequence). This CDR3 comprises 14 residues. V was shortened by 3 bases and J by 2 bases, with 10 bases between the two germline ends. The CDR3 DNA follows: TGTGCCAGCAGCCATAGGACCATACAAGAGACCCAGTACTTC. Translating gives CASSHRTIQETQYF.

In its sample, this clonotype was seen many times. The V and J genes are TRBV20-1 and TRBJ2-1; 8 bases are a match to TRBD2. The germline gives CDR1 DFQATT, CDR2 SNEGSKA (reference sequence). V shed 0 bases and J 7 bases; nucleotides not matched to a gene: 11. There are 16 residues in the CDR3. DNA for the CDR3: TGCAGTGCTAGAGAGCCGGGACTGGGGACTAGTAATGAGCAGTTCTTC. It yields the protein CSAREPGLGTSNEQFF.

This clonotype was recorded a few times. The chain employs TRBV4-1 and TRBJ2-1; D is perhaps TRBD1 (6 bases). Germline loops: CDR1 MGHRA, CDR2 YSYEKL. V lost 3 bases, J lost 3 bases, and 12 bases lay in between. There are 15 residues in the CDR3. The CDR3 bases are TGCGCCAGCAGCCACGACATAGGGGGCTACAATGAGCAGTTCTTC. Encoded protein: CASSHDIGGYNEQFF.

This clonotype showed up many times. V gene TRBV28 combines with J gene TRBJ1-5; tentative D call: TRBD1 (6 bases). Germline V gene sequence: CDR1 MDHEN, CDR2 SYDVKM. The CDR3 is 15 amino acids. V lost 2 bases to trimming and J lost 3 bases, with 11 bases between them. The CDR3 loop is CASSLPGQLNQPQHF. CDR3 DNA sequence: TGTGCCAGCAGTTTACCCGGACAGCTCAATCAGCCCCAGCATTTT.

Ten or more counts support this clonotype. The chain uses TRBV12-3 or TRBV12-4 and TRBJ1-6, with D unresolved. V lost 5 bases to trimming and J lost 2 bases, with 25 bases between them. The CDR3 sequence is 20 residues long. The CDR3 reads CASSPLQNPISNAYNSPLHF. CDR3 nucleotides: TGTGCCAGCAGTCCTCTACAGAACCCCATCTCTAATGCCTATAATTCACCCCTCCACTTT.

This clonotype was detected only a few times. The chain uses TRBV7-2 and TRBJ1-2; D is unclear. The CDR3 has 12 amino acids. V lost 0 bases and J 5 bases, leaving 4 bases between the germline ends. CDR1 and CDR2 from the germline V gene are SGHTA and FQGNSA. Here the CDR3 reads CASSLAGYGYTF. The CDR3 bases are TGTGCCAGCAGCTTAGCGGGGTATGGCTACACCTTC.

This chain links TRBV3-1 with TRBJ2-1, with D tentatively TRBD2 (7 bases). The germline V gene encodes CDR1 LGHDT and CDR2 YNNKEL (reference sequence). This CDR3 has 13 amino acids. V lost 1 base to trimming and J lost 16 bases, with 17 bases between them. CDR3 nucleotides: TGTGCCAGCAGCCAAGTGTTCGAGGGGGGGCAATTCTTC. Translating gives CASSQVFEGGQFF.

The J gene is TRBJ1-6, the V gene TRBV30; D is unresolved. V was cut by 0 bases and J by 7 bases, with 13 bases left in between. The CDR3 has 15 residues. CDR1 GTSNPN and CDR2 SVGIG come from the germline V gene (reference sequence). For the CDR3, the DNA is TGTGCCTGGAGTGTACGGGCAGGCTCCAATTCACCCCTCCACTTT. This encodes CAWSVRAGSNSPLHF.

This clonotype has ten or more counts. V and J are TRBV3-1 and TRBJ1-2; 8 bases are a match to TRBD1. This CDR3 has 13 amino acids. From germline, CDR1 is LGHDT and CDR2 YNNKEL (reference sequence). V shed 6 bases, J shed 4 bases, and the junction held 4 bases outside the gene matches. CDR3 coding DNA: TGTGCCAGCAGTGGGGGACAGGTCTATGGCTACACCTTC. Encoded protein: CASSGGQVYGYTF.

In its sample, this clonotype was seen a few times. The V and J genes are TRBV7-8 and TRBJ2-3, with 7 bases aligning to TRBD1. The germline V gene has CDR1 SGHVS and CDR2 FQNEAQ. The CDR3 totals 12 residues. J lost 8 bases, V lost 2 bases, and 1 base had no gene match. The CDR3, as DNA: TGTGCCAGCAGCTTATCAGGGGGTACGCAGTATTTT. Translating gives CASSLSGGTQYF.

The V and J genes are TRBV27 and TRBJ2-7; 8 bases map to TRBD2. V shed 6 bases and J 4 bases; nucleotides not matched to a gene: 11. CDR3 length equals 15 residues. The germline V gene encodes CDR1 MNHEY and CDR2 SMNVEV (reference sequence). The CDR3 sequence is CASSATRTSRYEQYF. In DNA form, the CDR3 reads TGTGCCAGCAGCGCTACCCGGACTAGCAGATACGAGCAGTACTTC.

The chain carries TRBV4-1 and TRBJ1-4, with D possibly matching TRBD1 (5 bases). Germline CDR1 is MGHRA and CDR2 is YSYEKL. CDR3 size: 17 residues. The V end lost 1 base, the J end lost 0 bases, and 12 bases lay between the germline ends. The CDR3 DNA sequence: TGCGCCAGCAGCCAAGCGCCCAGGGTTGCAACTAATGAAAAACTGTTTTTT. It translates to CASSQAPRVATNEKLFF.

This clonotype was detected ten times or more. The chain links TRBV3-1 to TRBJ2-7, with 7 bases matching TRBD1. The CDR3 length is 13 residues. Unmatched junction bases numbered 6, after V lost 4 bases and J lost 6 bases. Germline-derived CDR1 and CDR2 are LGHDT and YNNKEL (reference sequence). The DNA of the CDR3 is TGTGCCAGCAGCCGACAGGGCCTAGGCGAGCAGTACTTC. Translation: CASSRQGLGEQYF.

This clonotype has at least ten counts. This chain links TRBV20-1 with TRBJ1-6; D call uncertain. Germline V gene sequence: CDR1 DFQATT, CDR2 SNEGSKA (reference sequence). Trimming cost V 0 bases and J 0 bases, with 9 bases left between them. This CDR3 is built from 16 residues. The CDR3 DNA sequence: TGCAGTGCTAGAGATCGTCAGAGCTCCTATAATTCACCCCTCCACTTT. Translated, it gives CSARDRQSSYNSPLHF.

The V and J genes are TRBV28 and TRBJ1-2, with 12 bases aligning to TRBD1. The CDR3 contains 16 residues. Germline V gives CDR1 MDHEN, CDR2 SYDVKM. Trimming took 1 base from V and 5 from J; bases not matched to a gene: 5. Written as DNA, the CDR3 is TGTGCCAGCAGTTTATTGGGACAGGGGGCGGGGTATGGCTACACCTTC. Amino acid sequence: CASSLLGQGAGYGYTF.

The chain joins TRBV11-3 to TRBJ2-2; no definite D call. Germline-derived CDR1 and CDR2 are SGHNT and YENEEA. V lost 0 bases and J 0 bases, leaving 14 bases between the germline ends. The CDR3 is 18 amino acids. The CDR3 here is CASSLDLWGNTNTGELFF. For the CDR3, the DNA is TGTGCCAGCAGCTTAGATCTGTGGGGTAATACGAACACCGGGGAGCTGTTTTTT.

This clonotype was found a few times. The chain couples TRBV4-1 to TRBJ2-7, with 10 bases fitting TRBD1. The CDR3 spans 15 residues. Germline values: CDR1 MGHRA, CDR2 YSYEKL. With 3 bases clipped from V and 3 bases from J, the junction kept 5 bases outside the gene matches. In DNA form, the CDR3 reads TGCGCCAGCAGCCATCCCGGGACAGGGGACTACGAGCAGTACTTC. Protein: CASSHPGTGDYEQYF.

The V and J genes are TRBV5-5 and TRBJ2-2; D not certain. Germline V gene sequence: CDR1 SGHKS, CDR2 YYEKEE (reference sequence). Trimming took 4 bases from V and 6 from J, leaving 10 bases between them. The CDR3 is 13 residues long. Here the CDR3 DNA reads TGTGCCAGCAGCCCCTATTCTTCCGGGGAGCTGTTTTTT. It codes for CASSPYSSGELFF. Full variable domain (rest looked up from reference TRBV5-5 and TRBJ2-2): DAGVTQSPTHLIKTRGQQVTLRCSPISGHKSVSWYQQVLGQGPQFIFQYYEKEERGRGNFPDRFSARQFPNYSSELNVNALLLGDSALYLCASSPYSSGELFFGEGSRLTVL.

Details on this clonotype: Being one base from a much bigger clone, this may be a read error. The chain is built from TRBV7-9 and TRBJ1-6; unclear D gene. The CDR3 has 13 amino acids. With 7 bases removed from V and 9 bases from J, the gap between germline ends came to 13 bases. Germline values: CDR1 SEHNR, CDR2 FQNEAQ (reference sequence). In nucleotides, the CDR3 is TGTGCCAGCAATATGGACGCGGGTTCACCCCTCCACTTT. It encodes CASNMDAGSPLHF.

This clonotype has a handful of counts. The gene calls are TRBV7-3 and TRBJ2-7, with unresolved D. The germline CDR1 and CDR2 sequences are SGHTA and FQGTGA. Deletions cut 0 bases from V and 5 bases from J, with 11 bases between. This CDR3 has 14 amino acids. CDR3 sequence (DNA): TGTGCCAGCAGCTTAACGTCCCGGGCCCACGAGCAGTACTTC. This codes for CASSLTSRAHEQYF. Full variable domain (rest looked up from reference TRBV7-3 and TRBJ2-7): GAGVSQTPSNKVTEKGKYVELRCDPISGHTALYWYRQSLGQGPEFLIYFQGTGAADDSGLPNDRFFAVRPEGSVSTLKIQRTERGDSAVYLCASSLTSRAHEQYFGPGTRLTVT.

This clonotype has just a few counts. The CDR3 DNA follows: TGTGCCAGCTCCGTCCCGGGGTCTGGGGCCAACGTCCTGACTTTC. Protein sequence: CASSVPGSGANVLTF. The V gene is TRBV5-4, the J gene TRBJ2-6; tentatively, D is TRBD2 (5 bases). V dropped 7 bases and J dropped 1 base, with 12 bases sitting between them. There are 15 residues in the CDR3. In germline, CDR1 is SGHNT, CDR2 YYREEE (reference sequence).